These T cell receptor beta chains were read from a single sample in a study of blood T cell repertoires in COVID-19. Sequencing used immunoSEQ multiplex PCR; TCRdb keeps in-frame clones, though not all of them. This sample carries roughly 100,000 clones, around 74% of them seen once, and the ten largest clones take approximately 19%. What was sequenced was peripheral blood. These receptors came from a woman between 65 and 79 years old with acute or convalescent COVID-19. Both conserved end residues are part of each CDR3. A D gene is named only where the DNA matches it firmly. A clone size is listed for some rows: how often the clone was seen (once, few, many), or a class if it is expanded.

CDR3 DNA: TGTGCCAGCAGCTTAGGGGCTGCGAACACTGAAGCTTTCTTT
CDR3 protein: CASSLGAANTEAFF
J gene: TRBJ1-1
clone size: -
V gene: TRBV7-9
D gene: -

CDR3 DNA: TGTGCCAGCTCACCTCCGGGAGGGGAACAAGAAAAACTGTTTTTT
CDR3 protein: CASSPPGGEQEKLFF
J gene: TRBJ1-4
clone size: few
V gene: TRBV18
D gene: -

CDR3 DNA: TGTGCCAGCAGCTTGAAGGACAGGTTCCCCCCCTACTTC
CDR3 protein: CASSLKDRFPPYF
J gene: TRBJ2-5
clone size: -
V gene: TRBV5-4
D gene: TRBD1

CDR3 DNA: TGTGCCAGCTCACTCGGGGGGGCTGGCGAGCAGTACTTC
CDR3 protein: CASSLGGAGEQYF
J gene: TRBJ2-7
clone size: -
V gene: TRBV18
D gene: TRBD2

CDR3 DNA: TGTGCCAGCTCACCCCCTCTTGGACAAGGTAATCAGCCCCAGCATTTT
CDR3 protein: CASSPPLGQGNQPQHF
J gene: TRBJ1-5
clone size: -
V gene: TRBV18
D gene: -

CDR3 DNA: TGCGCCAGCAGCCACCAAGAAGAGGTTGGGTACAATGGCTACACCTTC
CDR3 protein: CASSHQEEVGYNGYTF
J gene: TRBJ1-2
clone size: -
V gene: TRBV4-1
D gene: -

CDR3 DNA: TGCGCCAGCACCCAGGGGGAGAACACTGAAGCTTTCTTT
CDR3 protein: CASTQGENTEAFF
J gene: TRBJ1-1
clone size: -
V gene: TRBV5-1
D gene: TRBD1

CDR3 DNA: TGTGCCAGTAGTCGAAACCCGGGGGGGGCTGGGGCCAACGTCCTGACTTTC
CDR3 protein: CASSRNPGGAGANVLTF
J gene: TRBJ2-6
clone size: -
V gene: TRBV19
D gene: TRBD2

CDR3 DNA: TGTGCCAGCAGCATGGCAGGGCTAGTCTCTGGAAACACCATATATTTT
CDR3 protein: CASSMAGLVSGNTIYF
J gene: TRBJ1-3
clone size: -
V gene: TRBV5-6
D gene: -

CDR3 DNA: TGTGCCAGCAGCCAGATAACAGGGATCAGTGAGCTGTTTTTT
CDR3 protein: CASSQITGISELFF
J gene: TRBJ2-2
clone size: few
V gene: TRBV3-1/TRBV3-2
D gene: -

CDR3 DNA: TGTGCCAGTAGTATCCCGGGACAGGGGCTATTCAAAGCTTTCTTT
CDR3 protein: CASSIPGQGLFKAFF
J gene: TRBJ1-1
clone size: few
V gene: TRBV19
D gene: TRBD1

CDR3 DNA: TGTGCCAGCAGCCCCCATAGCGAGCAGTACTTC
CDR3 protein: CASSPHSEQYF
J gene: TRBJ2-7
clone size: -
V gene: TRBV16
D gene: -

CDR3 DNA: TGTGCCAGCAGCCCCGACAGAAACTATGGCTACACCTTC
CDR3 protein: CASSPDRNYGYTF
J gene: TRBJ1-2
clone size: few
V gene: TRBV3-1/TRBV3-2
D gene: -

CDR3 DNA: TGTGCCAGCAGCTTGGGGGACAGGAGCTCTGGAAACACCATATATTTT
CDR3 protein: CASSLGDRSSGNTIYF
J gene: TRBJ1-3
clone size: -
V gene: TRBV7-9
D gene: TRBD1

CDR3 DNA: TGTGCCAGCAGCTTAACCGGGAGCAGCTCCTACGAGCAGTACTTC
CDR3 protein: CASSLTGSSSYEQYF
J gene: TRBJ2-7
clone size: -
V gene: TRBV11-2
D gene: -

CDR3 DNA: TGTGCCAGCAGCGTAGGGAGGGGACTCCCTAATGAAAAACTGTTTTTT
CDR3 protein: CASSVGRGLPNEKLFF
J gene: TRBJ1-4
clone size: few
V gene: TRBV9
D gene: -

CDR3 DNA: TGTGCCAGCAGCTTTGCCGCCCCCTGGGGACTCCCGAACACCGGGGAGCTGTTTTTT
CDR3 protein: CASSFAAPWGLPNTGELFF
J gene: TRBJ2-2
clone size: -
V gene: TRBV7-9
D gene: -

CDR3 DNA: TGCAGTGCGCAGGGGGACACTGAAGCTTTCTTT
CDR3 protein: CSAQGDTEAFF
J gene: TRBJ1-1
clone size: -
V gene: TRBV20-1
D gene: TRBD1

CDR3 DNA: TGTGCCAGTAGTATCCCCGGACAGGGAAGGGGGGATACGCAGTATTTT
CDR3 protein: CASSIPGQGRGDTQYF
J gene: TRBJ2-3
clone size: -
V gene: TRBV19
D gene: TRBD1

CDR3 DNA: TGTGCCAGCAGCTTGGTGCGTGGACAGGGGGCCGGTCAACAGCCCCAGCATTTT
CDR3 protein: CASSLVRGQGAGQQPQHF
J gene: TRBJ1-5
clone size: -
V gene: TRBV5-8
D gene: TRBD1

CDR3 DNA: TGTGCCAGCAGCTTCCTCGGACAGAATGAAAAACTGTTTTTT
CDR3 protein: CASSFLGQNEKLFF
J gene: TRBJ1-4
clone size: once
V gene: TRBV7-6
D gene: -

CDR3 DNA: TGCAGTGCTCCCTCCCGGGGCGAGCAGTACTTC
CDR3 protein: CSAPSRGEQYF
J gene: TRBJ2-7
clone size: -
V gene: TRBV20-1
D gene: -

CDR3 DNA: TGCAGCGTTCGACAGGGGTTTGGGGAGCTGTTTTTT
CDR3 protein: CSVRQGFGELFF
J gene: TRBJ2-2
clone size: -
V gene: TRBV29-1
D gene: TRBD1

CDR3 DNA: TGTGCCAGCAGCTTAGGACTAGCGGAGGAGACCCAGTACTTC
CDR3 protein: CASSLGLAEETQYF
J gene: TRBJ2-5
clone size: -
V gene: TRBV7-2
D gene: TRBD2

CDR3 DNA: TGCGCCAGCAGCTTAATAGCGGACTACCAAGAGACCCAGTACTTC
CDR3 protein: CASSLIADYQETQYF
J gene: TRBJ2-5
clone size: -
V gene: TRBV5-1
D gene: -

CDR3 DNA: TGTGCCAGCAGCGCCTACAGGGACACTGAAGCTTTCTTT
CDR3 protein: CASSAYRDTEAFF
J gene: TRBJ1-1
clone size: -
V gene: TRBV5-5
D gene: -

CDR3 DNA: TGTGCCAGCAGTTTAAACAGTCCCAATACAGATACGCAGTATTTT
CDR3 protein: CASSLNSPNTDTQYF
J gene: TRBJ2-3
clone size: -
V gene: TRBV27
D gene: -

CDR3 DNA: TGTGCCAGTCGTGGTGAGAGACAGCCTGAAAAACTGTTTTTT
CDR3 protein: CASRGERQPEKLFF
J gene: TRBJ1-4
clone size: few
V gene: TRBV19
D gene: -

CDR3 DNA: TGTGCCAGCAGCCCCCTACCTTTAGGGGGCCCTCAGCCCCAGCATTTT
CDR3 protein: CASSPLPLGGPQPQHF
J gene: TRBJ1-5
clone size: -
V gene: TRBV7-8
D gene: TRBD1

CDR3 DNA: TGCGCCAGCAGCCCGAGGAGCGGGGGCAGGGACATTCAGTACTTC
CDR3 protein: CASSPRSGGRDIQYF
J gene: TRBJ2-4
clone size: few
V gene: TRBV5-1
D gene: TRBD2

CDR3 DNA: TGCAGTGCTCCACAGGGTTGGTCCCTCCACTTT
CDR3 protein: CSAPQGWSLHF
J gene: TRBJ1-6
clone size: -
V gene: TRBV20-1
D gene: -

CDR3 DNA: TGTGCCAGTAGCTTTAAGACACTGAGCTCCTACGAGCAGTACTTC
CDR3 protein: CASSFKTLSSYEQYF
J gene: TRBJ2-7
clone size: -
V gene: TRBV19
D gene: -

CDR3 DNA: TGTGCCAGCAGCACTGGAGGGAATCAGCCCCAGCATTTT
CDR3 protein: CASSTGGNQPQHF
J gene: TRBJ1-5
clone size: -
V gene: TRBV6-5
D gene: -

CDR3 DNA: TGTGCCAGCTCACCCCCAAGACTAGCGGGCTATCGAGATACGCAGTATTTT
CDR3 protein: CASSPPRLAGYRDTQYF
J gene: TRBJ2-3
clone size: few
V gene: TRBV18
D gene: TRBD2

CDR3 DNA: TGTGCCAGCAGCATGAGGACAGGCAACACCGGGGAGCTGTTTTTT
CDR3 protein: CASSMRTGNTGELFF
J gene: TRBJ2-2
clone size: -
V gene: TRBV11-2
D gene: TRBD1